The sequence of this TCR beta chain was determined in a study of cytomegalovirus exposure and HLA in healthy donors. Study information: Ancestry clustering placed around 80% of 300 to 400 genotyped donors in the Caucasian-associated cluster. Study observations and caveats: Researchers reported that a few CMV-associated chains were confirmed in vitro as CMV antigen-specific. In a later analysis, common viral pathogens appeared linked to several of the most significant clusters.

Details on this clone: The antigen is undetermined.

CDR3 length: 15 amino acids. From germline, CDR1 is KGHSH and CDR2 LQKENI. Germline trimming cut 3 bases from V and 8 bases from J; bases unmatched to any gene: 8. Nominally healthy donors were sampled, though unrecorded immune exposures were likely. The study ran its PCR with 60 Vbeta and 13 Jbeta primers. Only in-frame clones appear in the TCRdb table, and some are missing; sequencing was by immunoSEQ multiplex PCR. The sample includes 130,000 to 150,000 clones, over 80% of them seen just once. This sequence was found in a woman aged 25 to 39 in good health and CMV-seronegative. The chain carries TRBV18 and TRBJ1-4, with 8 positions matching TRBD1. The material sequenced was PBMCs. CDR3 sequence: CASSPSRGHKEKLFF. Written as DNA, the CDR3 is TGTGCCAGCTCACCGTCCAGGGGGCATAAGGAAAAACTGTTTTTT.